Listed here are 24 T cell receptor beta chains from one sample, sequenced in a study of early T cells in non-severe SARS-CoV-2 infection. TCRdb fed the 5' RACE reads into MiXCR, producing one record per CDR3 protein. The sample contains about 26,000 distinct CDR3 sequences, almost 4.5% of which appear only once. Sequenced material: whole blood. The receptor source for this set is an adult who was a healthcare worker with PCR-confirmed SARS-CoV-2 infection or an uninfected control (not recorded which).

This clonotype occurred many times. This chain links TRBV5-1 with TRBJ1-1; D possibly corresponds to TRBD1 (5 bases). V lost 4 bases, J lost 4 bases, and 17 bases lay in between. CDR3 size: 15 residues. CDR1 SGHRS and CDR2 YFSETQ come from the germline V gene. The chain's CDR3 is CASSRTGGQGTEAFF. The CDR3 coding sequence is TGCGCCAGCAGCCGAACGGGAGGTCAGGGCACTGAAGCTTTCTTT.

This clonotype has a count of ten or more. The chain carries TRBV12-3 or TRBV12-4 and TRBJ1-1; no firm D call. There are 15 residues in the CDR3. V was pared by 3 bases and J by 0 bases, with 11 bases between. The CDR3 coding sequence is TGTGCCAGCAGTTTGGCCGACGGGTTGAACACTGAAGCTTTCTTT. Its protein product is CASSLADGLNTEAFF.

There are many counts of this clonotype. This rearrangement joins TRBV19 to TRBJ1-1; weak D call: TRBD1 (5 bases). CDR3 length equals 14 residues. Trimming removed 1 base at V and 0 bases at J, with 6 bases between. Looked up from germline, CDR1 is LNHDA and CDR2 is SQIVND (reference sequence). CDR3 coding DNA: TGTGCCAGTAGTATAGGGGACCTGAACACTGAAGCTTTCTTT. Its translation is CASSIGDLNTEAFF.

This chain uses TRBV12-3 or TRBV12-4 with TRBJ2-7; 7 bases are shared with TRBD2. This CDR3 spans 14 amino acids. Trimming took 5 bases from V and 2 from J; bases not matched to a gene: 6. CDR3 in amino acids: CASSLSGLTYEQYF. The CDR3 DNA reads TGTGCCAGCAGTCTTAGCGGGCTGACCTACGAGCAGTACTTC.

The gene calls are TRBV2 and TRBJ2-5; D not certain. The CDR3 length is 12 residues. Trimming left V 8 bases short and J 1 base short, with 8 bases between. Germline V gene data show CDR1 as SNHLY and CDR2 as FYNNEI. Written as DNA, the CDR3 is TGTGCCAGCGGGAAGGCCCAAGAGACCCAGTACTTC. Encoded protein: CASGKAQETQYF.

This clonotype was found many times. This chain connects TRBV12-3 or TRBV12-4 to TRBJ1-2; a weak D match, TRBD1 (6 bases). The CDR3 covers 15 residues. V dropped 0 bases and J dropped 4 bases, with 12 bases sitting between them. The CDR3 here is CASSLARGQTYGYTF. The CDR3 nucleotides are TGTGCCAGCAGTTTAGCCAGAGGACAGACCTATGGCTACACCTTC.

The chain links TRBV3-1 to TRBJ2-1, with 8 bases that match TRBD1. Germline V gene lookup returns CDR1 LGHDT and CDR2 YNNKEL (reference sequence). The length of the CDR3 is 15 residues. The ends lost 7 bases at V and 2 bases at J; junction bases unmatched: 7. DNA for the CDR3: TGTGCCAGCATGGAGGCAGGGGGCGCCTACAATGAGCAGTTCTTC. This gives the protein CASMEAGGAYNEQFF.

This clonotype has a count of ten or more. The V gene is TRBV11-2, the J gene TRBJ1-1; D uncertain. Between the trimmed V and J ends, which lost 5 bases and 1 base, there was a span of 11 bases. Germline lookup yields CDR1 SGHAT and CDR2 FQNNGV. This CDR3 is built from 14 residues. The chain's CDR3 is CASSPFHKNTEAFF. The CDR3 coding sequence is TGTGCCAGCAGCCCGTTTCACAAGAACACTGAAGCTTTCTTT.

This clonotype is medium-sized in the sample. The chain has TRBV7-2 and TRBJ1-5; D is undetermined. The CDR3 is 14 residues long. The V end lost 7 bases, the J end lost 3 bases, and 13 bases lay between the germline ends. Germline CDR1 is SGHTA and CDR2 is FQGNSA. The CDR3 is CASKATALNQPQHF. CDR3 DNA: TGTGCCAGCAAAGCCACAGCGCTCAATCAGCCCCAGCATTTT. Combining the CDR3 with reference TRBV7-2 and TRBJ1-5 gives the whole variable domain GAGVSQSPSNKVTEKGKDVELRCDPISGHTALYWYRQSLGQGLEFLIYFQGNSAPDKSGLPSDRFSAERTGGSVSTLTIQRTQQEDSAVYLCASKATALNQPQHFGDGTRLSIL.

This clonotype showed up just a few times. This sequence joins TRBV6-1 and TRBJ2-3; a possible D gene is TRBD2 (6 bases). The CDR3 has 13 amino acids. Germline V CDR1 and CDR2: MNHNS, SASEGT. V was cut by 8 bases and J by 6 bases, with 15 bases left in between. Written as DNA, the CDR3 is TGTGCCAGCTTGCGGGACTTCAAGGATACGCAGTATTTT. Amino acid sequence: CASLRDFKDTQYF.

The CDR3 spells CASSPITGPRTDTQYF. DNA of the CDR3: TGTGCCAGCAGTCCAATAACCGGGCCGCGCACAGATACGCAGTATTTT. This rearrangement joins TRBV6-2 or TRBV6-3 to TRBJ2-3; no definite D call. In germline, CDR1 is MNHEY, CDR2 SVGEGT. The CDR3 is 16 residues long. V gave up 5 bases and J gave up 1 base, with 16 bases separating them.

Ten or more counts support this clonotype. The chain joins TRBV7-2 to TRBJ2-1; 10 bases are a match to TRBD2. Germline V CDR1 and CDR2: SGHTA, FQGNSA. J was trimmed by 4 bases and V by 1 base; bases with no gene match: 1. This CDR3 comprises 15 residues. CDR3: CASSLVAGGYNEQFF. Here the CDR3 DNA reads TGTGCCAGCAGCTTAGTAGCGGGGGGTTACAATGAGCAGTTCTTC.

This clonotype occurred many times. This chain uses TRBV14 with TRBJ1-6; D is undetermined. Trimming removed 3 bases from V and 5 bases from J, with 5 bases in between. CDR1 is SGHDN, CDR2 FVKESK, per germline. The CDR3 has 13 residues. CDR3 amino acids: CASSHLDNSPLHF. Written as DNA, the CDR3 is TGTGCCAGCAGCCACCTAGATAATTCACCCCTCCACTTT.

This clonotype came up many times. This chain joins TRBV29-1 and TRBJ2-7; 7 bases map to TRBD1. The germline gives CDR1 SQVTM, CDR2 ANQGSEA. This CDR3 has 15 amino acids. The V gene end was trimmed by 1 base and the J gene end by 0 bases; junction bases not matched to a gene: 6. CDR3 sequence (DNA): TGCAGCGTTGAAGTTGGCAGGGGGTTCTCCTACGAGCAGTACTTC. Residues: CSVEVGRGFSYEQYF.

This clonotype has at least ten counts. The rearrangement uses TRBV7-2 and TRBJ1-2; TRBD1 agrees at 9 bases. The germline CDR1 and CDR2 sequences are SGHTA and FQGNSA. J gave up 10 bases and V 3 bases, and 3 bases lay outside the gene matches. The CDR3 spans 12 residues. CDR3: CASSLGQGHYTF. The CDR3 bases are TGTGCCAGCAGCTTGGGACAGGGTCACTACACCTTC.

This clonotype is medium-sized within its sample. The chain couples TRBV7-9 to TRBJ1-1; D gene unclear. The ends were cut back, 0 bases at V and 2 bases at J, with 7 bases in the middle. The CDR3 totals 14 residues. Germline values: CDR1 SEHNR, CDR2 FQNEAQ (reference sequence). The CDR3 here is CASSLASLNTEAFF. In DNA form, the CDR3 reads TGTGCCAGCAGCTTAGCAAGTCTAAACACTGAAGCTTTCTTT.

This clonotype came up many times. This chain joins TRBV2 and TRBJ1-6; TRBD1 is a possible D gene (6 bases). This CDR3 is 16 amino acids long. Trimming took 7 bases from V and 6 from J, leaving 19 bases between them. Germline V gene sequence: CDR1 SNHLY, CDR2 FYNNEI. This CDR3 is CASISLVGGSNSPLHF. The CDR3 DNA reads as TGTGCCAGCATATCACTTGTAGGGGGATCTAATTCACCCCTCCACTTT.

This clonotype showed up many times. V is TRBV20-1 and J is TRBJ2-1, with 8 bases matching TRBD2. J lost 4 bases, V lost 6 bases, and 8 bases had no gene match. The CDR3 has 14 residues. Germline CDR1 reads DFQATT; CDR2 reads SNEGSKA (reference sequence). This CDR3 is CSADRGGQYNEQFF. CDR3 DNA sequence: TGCAGTGCCGATCGGGGGGGCCAGTACAATGAGCAGTTCTTC.

Many counts were recorded for this clonotype. This CDR3 reads CASSPVDSPYSNQPQHF. Here the CDR3 DNA reads TGCGCCAGCAGCCCGGTTGACAGTCCGTATAGCAATCAGCCCCAGCATTTT. J is TRBJ1-5 and V is TRBV10-2; D is perhaps TRBD1 (5 bases). This CDR3 is 17 amino acids long. Looked up from germline, CDR1 is WSHSY and CDR2 is SAAADI. The V end lost 6 bases, the J end lost 0 bases, and 18 bases lay between the germline ends.

This clonotype was recorded many times. The V gene is TRBV19, the J gene TRBJ2-1; TRBD1 is a possible D gene (6 bases). Between the trimmed V and J ends, which lost 5 bases and 4 bases, there was a span of 21 bases. The CDR3 loop spans 17 amino acids. CDR1 is LNHDA and CDR2 is SQIVND in the germline V gene (reference sequence). The CDR3 DNA reads TGTGCCAGTAGTCCCCCGACCTACAGGGCAGGGTACAATGAGCAGTTCTTC. This gives the protein CASSPPTYRAGYNEQFF.

This clonotype was counted at least ten times. This chain links TRBV2 with TRBJ1-2; TRBD1 agrees at 7 bases. The CDR3 runs to 14 residues. CDR1 is SNHLY, CDR2 FYNNEI, per germline. Unmatched junction bases numbered 7, after V lost 7 bases and J lost 2 bases. CDR3 sequence reads: CASIPGQRNYGYTF. The DNA for the CDR3 is TGTGCCAGCATTCCGGGACAGAGAAACTATGGCTACACCTTC.

This clonotype is classed as medium-sized. The chain links TRBV29-1 to TRBJ2-7, with TRBD2 matching 7 bases. This CDR3 has 12 residues. From germline, CDR1 is SQVTM and CDR2 ANQGSEA. This CDR3 is CSFSGLTYEQYF. The CDR3 DNA is TGCAGTTTTTCGGGACTAACCTACGAGCAGTACTTC.

CDR3 amino acids: CASSFGDRYTDTQYF. CDR3 in DNA: TGCGCCAGCAGCTTTGGGGACAGGTACACAGATACGCAGTATTTT. The V gene is TRBV5-1, the J gene TRBJ2-3; 8 bases agree with TRBD1. The length of the CDR3 is 15 residues. The germline gives CDR1 SGHRS, CDR2 YFSETQ. The junction had 4 bases not matched to a gene; V was cut back by 2 bases and J by 2 bases. Supplemented by reference TRBV5-1 and TRBJ2-3, the full variable domain reads KAGVTQTPRYLIKTRGQQVTLSCSPISGHRSVSWYQQTPGQGLQFLFEYFSETQRNKGNFPGRFSGRQFSNSRSEMNVSTLELGDSALYLCASSFGDRYTDTQYFGPGTRLTVL.

This clonotype was recorded many times. The V call is TRBV20-1, the J call TRBJ1-1, with no clear D. Germline V gene lookup returns CDR1 DFQATT and CDR2 SNEGSKA (reference sequence). V shed 2 bases and J shed 3 bases, with 7 bases lying between them. The CDR3 totals 12 residues. The CDR3 DNA follows: TGCAGTGCTAGATCGGGGTACACTGAAGCTTTCTTT. This codes for CSARSGYTEAFF.